This T cell receptor beta chain was sequenced for a study of preoperative IRX-2 immunotherapy in early breast cancer. Treatment indicated: preoperative locoregional IRX-2 cytokine immunotherapy. Patients received preoperative, locoregional IRX-2 cytokine immunotherapy in a phase Ib study. V lost 3 bases, J lost 0 bases, and 12 bases stayed unmatched. The CDR3 is 19 amino acids. Germline-derived CDR1 and CDR2 are SGHRS and YFSETQ. The sample holds one count of this clone. Libraries were prepared by immunoSEQ multiplex PCR; TCRdb keeps only in-frame clonotypes and omits some of them. This table has about 7,700 clones, more than 75% appearing once.

The clonotype originates from a human donor with breast cancer. The chain combines TRBV5-1 with TRBJ2-3; 11 bases agree with TRBD2. This sample comprised tumor tissue, obtained after IRX-2 immunotherapy. The CDR3 reads CASSSGTSGGGTSTDTQYF. Written as DNA, the CDR3 is TGCGCCAGCAGCTCCGGTACTAGCGGGGGCGGTACTAGCACAGATACGCAGTATTTT.